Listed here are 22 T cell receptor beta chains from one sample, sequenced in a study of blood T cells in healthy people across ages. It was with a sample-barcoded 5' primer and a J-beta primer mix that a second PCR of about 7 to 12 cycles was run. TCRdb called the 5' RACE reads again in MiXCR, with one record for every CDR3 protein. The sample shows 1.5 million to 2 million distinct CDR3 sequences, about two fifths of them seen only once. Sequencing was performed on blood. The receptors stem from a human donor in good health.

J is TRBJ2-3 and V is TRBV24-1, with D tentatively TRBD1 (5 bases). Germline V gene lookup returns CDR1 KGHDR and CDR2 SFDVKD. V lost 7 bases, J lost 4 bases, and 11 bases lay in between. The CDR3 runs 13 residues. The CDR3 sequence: CATRVGDADTQYF. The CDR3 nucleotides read TGTGCCACCAGGGTAGGGGATGCAGATACGCAGTATTTT.

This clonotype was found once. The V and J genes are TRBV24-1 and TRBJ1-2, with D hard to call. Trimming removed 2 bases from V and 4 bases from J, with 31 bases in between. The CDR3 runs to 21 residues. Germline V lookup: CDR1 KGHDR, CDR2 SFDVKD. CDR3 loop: CATSDSEDSAFRASPFYGYTF. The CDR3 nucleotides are TGTGCCACCAGTGATTCAGAGGACTCCGCTTTTAGGGCTTCCCCATTCTATGGCTACACCTTC.

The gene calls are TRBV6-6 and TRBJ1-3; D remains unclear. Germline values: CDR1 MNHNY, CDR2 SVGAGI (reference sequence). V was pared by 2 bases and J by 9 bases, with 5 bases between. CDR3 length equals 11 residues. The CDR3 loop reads CASSYLGTIYF. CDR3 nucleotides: TGTGCCAGCAGTTACCTAGGCACCATATATTTT.

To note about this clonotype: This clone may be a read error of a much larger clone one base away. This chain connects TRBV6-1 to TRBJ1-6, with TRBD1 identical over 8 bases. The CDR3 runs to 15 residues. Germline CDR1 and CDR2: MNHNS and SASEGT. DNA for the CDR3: TGTGCCTGCAGTCGAAGACAGGGGAAGGGGTCACCCCTCCACTTT. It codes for CACSRRQGKGSPLHF.

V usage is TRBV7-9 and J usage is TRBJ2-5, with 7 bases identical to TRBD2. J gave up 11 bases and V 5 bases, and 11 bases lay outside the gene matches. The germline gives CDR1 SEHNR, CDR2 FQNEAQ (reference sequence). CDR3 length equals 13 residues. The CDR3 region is CASSPAGFSGQYF. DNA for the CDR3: TGTGCCAGCAGCCCAGCGGGGTTTTCCGGGCAGTACTTC. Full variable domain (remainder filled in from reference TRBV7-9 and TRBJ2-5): DTGVSQNPRHKITKRGQNVTFRCDPISEHNRLYWYRQTLGQGPEFLTYFQNEAQLEKSRLLSDRFSAERPKGSFSTLEIQRTEQGDSAMYLCASSPAGFSGQYFGPGTRLLVL.

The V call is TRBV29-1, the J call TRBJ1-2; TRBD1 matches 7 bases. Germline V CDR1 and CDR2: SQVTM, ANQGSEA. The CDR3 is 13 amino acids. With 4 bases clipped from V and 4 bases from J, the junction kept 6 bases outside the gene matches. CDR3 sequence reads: CSVAFGTAYGYTF. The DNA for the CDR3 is TGCAGCGTTGCTTTCGGGACAGCCTATGGCTACACCTTC.

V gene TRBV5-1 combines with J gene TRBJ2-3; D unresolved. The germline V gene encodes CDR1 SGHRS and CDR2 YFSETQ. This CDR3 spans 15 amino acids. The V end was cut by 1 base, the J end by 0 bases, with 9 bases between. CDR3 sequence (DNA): TGCGCCAGCAGCTTGCAGGTCGCGAGCACAGATACGCAGTATTTT. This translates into CASSLQVASTDTQYF.

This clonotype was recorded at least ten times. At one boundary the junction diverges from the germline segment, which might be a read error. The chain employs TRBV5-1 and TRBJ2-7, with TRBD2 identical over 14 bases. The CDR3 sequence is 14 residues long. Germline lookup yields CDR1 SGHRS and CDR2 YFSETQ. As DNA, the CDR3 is TGTGCCAGCAGCTTGGGACTAGCGGGGGTAGAGCAGTACTTC. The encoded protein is CASSLGLAGVEQYF.

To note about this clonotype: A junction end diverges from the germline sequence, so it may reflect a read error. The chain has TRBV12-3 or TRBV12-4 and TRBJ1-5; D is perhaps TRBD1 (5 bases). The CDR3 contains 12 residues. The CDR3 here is CAGSTRTKPQHF. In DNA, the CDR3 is TGTGCCGGCAGTACACGGACAAAACCCCAGCATTTT.

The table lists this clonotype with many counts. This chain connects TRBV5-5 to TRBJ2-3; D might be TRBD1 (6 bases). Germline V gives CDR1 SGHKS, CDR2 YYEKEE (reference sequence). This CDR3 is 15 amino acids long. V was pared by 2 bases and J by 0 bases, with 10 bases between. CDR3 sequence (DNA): TGTGCCAGCAGCTTAATCAGGGGAAGCACAGATACGCAGTATTTT. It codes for CASSLIRGSTDTQYF.

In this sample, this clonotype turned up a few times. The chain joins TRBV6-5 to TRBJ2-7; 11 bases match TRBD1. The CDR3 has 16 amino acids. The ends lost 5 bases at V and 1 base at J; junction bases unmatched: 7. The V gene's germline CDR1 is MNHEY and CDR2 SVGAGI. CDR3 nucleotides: TGTGCCAGCAGTCCCGCGGGACAGGGGGTATCCTACGAGCAGTACTTC. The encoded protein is CASSPAGQGVSYEQYF.

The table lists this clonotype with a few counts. In nucleotides, the CDR3 is TGTGCCAGCAGTTTTTTCCGAGGAGACGAGCAGTACTTC. It translates to CASSFFRGDEQYF. The rearrangement joins TRBV27 to TRBJ2-5; no firm D call. The DNA end is more similar to TRBJ2-7, so the J call may be wrong. The CDR3 has 13 residues. Looked up from germline, CDR1 is MNHEY and CDR2 is SMNVEV (reference sequence).

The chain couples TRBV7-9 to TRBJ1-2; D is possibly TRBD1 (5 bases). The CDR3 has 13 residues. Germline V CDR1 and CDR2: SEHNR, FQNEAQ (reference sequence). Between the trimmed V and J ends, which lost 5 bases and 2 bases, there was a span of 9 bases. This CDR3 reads CASSQSGNYGYTF. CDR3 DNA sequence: TGTGCCAGCAGCCAATCAGGGAACTATGGCTACACCTTC.

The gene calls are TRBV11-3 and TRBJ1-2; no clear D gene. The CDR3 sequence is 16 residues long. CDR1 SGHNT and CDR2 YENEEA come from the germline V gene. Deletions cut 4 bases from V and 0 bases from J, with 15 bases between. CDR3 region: CASSSRELGANYGYTF. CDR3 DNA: TGTGCCAGCAGCTCAAGAGAGTTAGGAGCTAACTATGGCTACACCTTC.

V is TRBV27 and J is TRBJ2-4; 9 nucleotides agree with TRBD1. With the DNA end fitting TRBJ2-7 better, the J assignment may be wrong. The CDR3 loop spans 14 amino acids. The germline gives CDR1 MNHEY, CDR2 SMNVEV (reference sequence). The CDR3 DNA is TGTGCCAGCAGGAGGGACAGGGTACATGTCGAGCAGTACTTC. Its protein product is CASRRDRVHVEQYF.

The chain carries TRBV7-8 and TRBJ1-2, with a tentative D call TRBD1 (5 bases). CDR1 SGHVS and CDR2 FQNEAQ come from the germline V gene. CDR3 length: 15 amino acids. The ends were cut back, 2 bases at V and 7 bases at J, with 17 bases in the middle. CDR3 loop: CASSLRGPTGSGYTF. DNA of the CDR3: TGTGCCAGCAGCTTAAGGGGACCCACGGGCTCTGGCTACACCTTC.

The CDR3 DNA reads TGTGCCAGCAGCGGGGACAGGGGGAGGATCTATGGCTACACCTTC. It is translated as CASSGDRGRIYGYTF. The V and J genes are TRBV27 and TRBJ1-2; 11 nucleotides line up with TRBD1. With 6 bases clipped from V and 4 bases from J, the junction kept 7 bases outside the gene matches. This CDR3 has 15 residues. Germline values: CDR1 MNHEY, CDR2 SMNVEV (reference sequence).

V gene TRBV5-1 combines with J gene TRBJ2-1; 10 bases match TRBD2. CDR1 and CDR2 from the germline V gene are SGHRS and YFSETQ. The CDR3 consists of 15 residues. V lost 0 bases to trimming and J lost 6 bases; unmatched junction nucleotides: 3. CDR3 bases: TGCGCCAGCAGCTTGGGGCAGCGGGGGGGCAATGAGCAGTTCTTC. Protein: CASSLGQRGGNEQFF.

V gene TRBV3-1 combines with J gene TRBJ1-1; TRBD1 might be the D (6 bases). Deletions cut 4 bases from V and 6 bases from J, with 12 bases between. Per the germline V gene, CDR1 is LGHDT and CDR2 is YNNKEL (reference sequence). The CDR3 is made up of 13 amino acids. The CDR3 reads CASSPDRLSEAFF. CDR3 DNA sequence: TGTGCCAGCAGCCCCGACAGGCTGTCTGAAGCTTTCTTT.

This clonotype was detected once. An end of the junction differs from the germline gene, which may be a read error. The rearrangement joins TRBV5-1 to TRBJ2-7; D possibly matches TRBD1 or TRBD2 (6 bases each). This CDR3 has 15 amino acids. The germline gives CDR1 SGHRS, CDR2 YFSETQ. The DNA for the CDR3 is TGCGCCAGCAGCTTGTGGGGGGCGCCTCCCTACGGGCAGTACTTC. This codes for CASSLWGAPPYGQYF.

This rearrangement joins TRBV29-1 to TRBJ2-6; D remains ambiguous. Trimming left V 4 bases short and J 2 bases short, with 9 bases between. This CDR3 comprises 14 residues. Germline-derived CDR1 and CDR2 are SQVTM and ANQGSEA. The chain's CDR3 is CSVGDGTGANVLTF. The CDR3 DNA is TGCAGCGTTGGAGACGGCACTGGGGCCAACGTCCTGACTTTC.

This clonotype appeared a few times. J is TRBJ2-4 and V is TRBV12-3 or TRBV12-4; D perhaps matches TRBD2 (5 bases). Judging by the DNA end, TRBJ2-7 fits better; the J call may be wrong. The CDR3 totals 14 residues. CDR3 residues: CASSFFEGSGEQYF. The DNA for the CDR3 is TGTGCCAGCAGTTTCTTCGAGGGATCGGGCGAGCAGTACTTC.